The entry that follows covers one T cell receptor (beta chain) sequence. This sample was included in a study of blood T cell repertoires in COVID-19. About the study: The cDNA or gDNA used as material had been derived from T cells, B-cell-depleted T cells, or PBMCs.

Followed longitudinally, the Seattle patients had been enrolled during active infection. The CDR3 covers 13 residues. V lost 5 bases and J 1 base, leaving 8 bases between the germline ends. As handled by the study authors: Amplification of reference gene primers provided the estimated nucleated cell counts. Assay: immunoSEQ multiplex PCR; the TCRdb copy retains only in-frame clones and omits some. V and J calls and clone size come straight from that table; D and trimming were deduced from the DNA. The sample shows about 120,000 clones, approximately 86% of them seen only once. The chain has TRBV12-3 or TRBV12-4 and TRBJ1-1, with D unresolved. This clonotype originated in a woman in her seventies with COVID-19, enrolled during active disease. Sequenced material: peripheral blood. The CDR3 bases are TGTGCCAGCAGTCGACATTGGAACACTGAAGCTTTCTTT. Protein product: CASSRHWNTEAFF.